The clone carrying this TCR beta chain has just a few counts. Antigen: not known. Trimming stripped 1 base from V and 0 bases from J, with 3 bases between. CDR1 MGHDK and CDR2 SYGVNS come from the germline V gene. The length of the CDR3 is 13 residues. This sample was taken from a study of T cells after yellow fever vaccination. Study-wide context: Fractions low in cell number were prepared with SMART-Seq v4 Ultra Low Input. General study points: Secondary responses were weaker yet peaked faster, day 5 versus 15.

Making TCR cDNA involved 5'RACE template switching, which added UMIs and a universal primer site. TCRdb re-called the 5' RACE reads with MiXCR, one entry per CDR3 protein. The data show approximately 550,000 distinct CDR3 sequences, around 21% seen once. The chain is built from TRBV25-1 and TRBJ1-1; D uncertain. The source was PBMCs, collected 15 days after the yellow fever booster vaccination. The origin of this receptor is a man aged 30 to 39 who received the YFV17D yellow fever vaccine. The CDR3 spells CASSEFMNTEAFF. DNA of the CDR3: TGTGCCAGCAGTGAATTTATGAACACTGAAGCTTTCTTT. The full variable domain, rest sourced from reference TRBV25-1 and TRBJ1-1, is EADIYQTPRYLVIGTGKKITLECSQTMGHDKMYWYQQDPGMELHLIHYSYGVNSTEKGDLSSESTVSRIRTEHFPLTLESARPSHTSQYLCASSEFMNTEAFFGQGTRLTVV.